This TCR beta chain stems from a study of shared clonotypes between healthy human individuals. Study-wide findings and caveats: Four donors had around 5.5% of their naive CD4 clonotypes in common.

Concerning this clone itself: The antigen is undetermined.

Generated by immunoSEQ multiplex PCR, the TCRdb table keeps only in-frame clones and is missing some. The sample holds 2,500,000 or so clones; approximately 93% are singletons and the top ten take about 0.39%. V was cut by 3 bases and J by 2 bases, with 8 bases left in between. The CDR3 runs 13 residues. Germline V gene lookup returns CDR1 MNHNS and CDR2 SASEGT. The rearrangement uses TRBV6-1 and TRBJ2-7; unclear D gene. The TCR comes from a man aged 18 to 29 in good health. Some clones in this sample may be carry-over from other donors' samples. Material: naive CD4+ T cells from PBMCs. The subset denotes: CD45RA+ positively selected. Here the CDR3 DNA reads TGTGCCAGCAGTGAGGGCTGGACCTACGAGCAGTACTTC. Its translation: CASSEGWTYEQYF.